This T cell receptor beta chain is from a study of shared clonotypes between healthy human individuals. Deletions cut 0 bases from V and 2 bases from J, with 10 bases between. This CDR3 spans 15 amino acids. The germline gives CDR1 MGHDK, CDR2 SYGVNS. Remarks on this clone: The antigen remains undetermined.

Positively selected for CCR7, the CD45RO-negative cells used as naive CD8 cells excluded terminally differentiated effector memory CD45RA+ cells. Whole-study results and caveats: When naive CD4 clonotypes were compared across a few donors, about 4.8% were shared.

The assay ran at deep level. The table came from immunoSEQ multiplex PCR; TCRdb's copy has only in-frame clones and leaves some out. The table records hundreds of thousands of clones, 85% to 95% of them present only once. The chain employs TRBV25-1 and TRBJ1-1, with D perhaps matching TRBD1 (6 bases). The sequencing input was naive CD8+ T cells sorted from blood. The receptor was derived from a woman in her twenties or thirties in good health. CDR3 in DNA: TGTGCCAGCAGTGAATATGACAGGTCAAACACTGAAGCTTTCTTT. As protein: CASSEYDRSNTEAFF.